These 29 T cell receptor beta chains were sequenced from one sample in a study of blood T cell repertoires in COVID-19. Only in-frame clones appear in the TCRdb table, and some are missing; sequencing was by immunoSEQ multiplex PCR. The sample includes roughly 120,000 clones, roughly 86% of them seen just once. Sequenced input: peripheral blood. Receptor source: a human donor in a cohort sampled during active COVID-19.

The chain employs TRBV9 and TRBJ1-3; D remains unclear. CDR1 and CDR2 from the germline V gene are SGDLS and YYNGEE. This CDR3 is built from 16 residues. Trimming took 0 bases from V and 0 from J, leaving 10 bases between them. The CDR3 here is CASSVGGHFSGNTIYF. The CDR3 DNA reads as TGTGCCAGCAGCGTAGGAGGGCACTTCTCTGGAAACACCATATATTTT.

The chain combines TRBV11-2 with TRBJ1-6, with TRBD1 identical over 9 bases. Germline values: CDR1 SGHAT, CDR2 FQNNGV. This CDR3 contains 15 residues. V trimming: 4 bases; J trimming: 7 bases; junction bases outside the gene matches: 5. The CDR3 region has the DNA TGTGCCAGCAGCTACGGGACAGGGTTGAATTCACCCCTCCACTTT. It yields the protein CASSYGTGLNSPLHF.

This clone was picked up a small number of times. The CDR3 DNA reads as TGTGCCAGCACCCGACAGGGCATGAACACTGAAGCTTTCTTT. It translates to CASTRQGMNTEAFF. This chain uses TRBV7-9 with TRBJ1-1; 7 nucleotides align to TRBD1. Trimming cost V 7 bases and J 0 bases; bases outside gene matches: 5. The CDR3 spans 14 residues. Germline V gives CDR1 SEHNR, CDR2 FQNEAQ (reference sequence). Complete variable domain (other parts from reference TRBV7-9 and TRBJ1-1): DTGVSQNPRHKITKRGQNVTFRCDPISEHNRLYWYRQTLGQGPEFLTYFQNEAQLEKSRLLSDRFSAERPKGSFSTLEIQRTEQGDSAMYLCASTRQGMNTEAFFGQGTRLTVV.

The J gene is TRBJ2-6, the V gene TRBV12-5; D remains ambiguous. V gave up 6 bases and J gave up 1 base, with 13 bases separating them. The CDR3 totals 16 residues. Germline V gene sequence: CDR1 LGHNT, CDR2 FRNRAP. The CDR3 bases are TGTGCTAGTGGCCCGGGTCGGTCATCTGGGGCCAACGTCCTGACTTTC. Its translation is CASGPGRSSGANVLTF. Full variable domain (remainder filled in from reference TRBV12-5 and TRBJ2-6): DARVTQTPRHKVTEMGQEVTMRCQPILGHNTVFWYRQTMMQGLELLAYFRNRAPLDDSGMPKDRFSAEMPDATLATLKIQPSEPRDSAVYFCASGPGRSSGANVLTFGAGSRLTVL.

The V call is TRBV6-4, the J call TRBJ2-3, with 14 bases lining up with TRBD2. V trimming: 6 bases; J trimming: 2 bases; junction bases outside the gene matches: 4. The CDR3 spans 16 residues. The germline gives CDR1 MRHNA, CDR2 SNTAGT. The CDR3 reads CASSRLAGGDTDTQYF. CDR3 sequence (DNA): TGTGCCAGCAGCCGACTAGCGGGAGGGGACACAGATACGCAGTATTTT.

The CDR3 is CASSTRGVDTQYF. CDR3 bases: TGTGCCAGCAGCACCCGGGGGGTAGATACGCAGTATTTT. The chain has TRBV5-8 and TRBJ2-3; 7 bases fit TRBD2. Germline-derived CDR1 and CDR2 are SGHTS and YDEGEE. This CDR3 region has 13 residues. J lost 5 bases, V lost 4 bases, and 4 bases had no gene match.

The chain recombines TRBV2 with TRBJ2-5, with D maybe TRBD1 (6 bases). The CDR3 contains 13 residues. V lost 6 bases and J 1 base, leaving 9 bases between the germline ends. Per germline, CDR1 SNHLY and CDR2 FYNNEI. CDR3 amino acids: CASRPDSQETQYF. CDR3 nucleotide sequence: TGTGCCAGCAGACCGGACAGCCAAGAGACCCAGTACTTC.

The rearrangement joins TRBV4-1 to TRBJ1-2; 7 nucleotides match TRBD1. The CDR3 has 16 residues. CDR1 is MGHRA, CDR2 YSYEKL, per germline. After removal of 1 base from V and 4 bases from J, the junction contained 9 bases not matched to a gene. The CDR3 nucleotides read TGCGCCAGCAGCCAAGTCCCCCAGGGGGGCCGCTATGGCTACACCTTC. Translated, it gives CASSQVPQGGRYGYTF.

V usage is TRBV28 and J usage is TRBJ1-2, with 8 nucleotides matching TRBD1. With 2 bases clipped from V and 3 bases from J, the junction kept 8 bases outside the gene matches. The CDR3 totals 16 residues. Germline CDR1 MDHEN, CDR2 SYDVKM. CDR3 amino acids: CASSLHRGRVDYGYTF. Written as DNA, the CDR3 is TGTGCCAGCAGTTTACACAGGGGGAGAGTTGACTATGGCTACACCTTC.

This chain links TRBV10-3 with TRBJ2-7; TRBD2 matches 10 bases. The CDR3 totals 14 residues. Germline trimming cut 5 bases from V and 2 bases from J; bases unmatched to any gene: 3. From germline, CDR1 is ENHRY and CDR2 SYGVKD. In nucleotides, the CDR3 is TGTGCCATCAGTCTTACTAGCGGGGCCTACGAGCAGTACTTC. Residues: CAISLTSGAYEQYF.

The chain links TRBV28 to TRBJ2-7; D might be TRBD1 (6 bases). The CDR3 loop spans 14 amino acids. V lost 3 bases and J 2 bases, leaving 11 bases between the germline ends. Germline V gene sequence: CDR1 MDHEN, CDR2 SYDVKM. The CDR3 spells CASSFLGGTYEQYF. CDR3 DNA: TGTGCCAGCAGTTTCCTAGGGGGTACCTACGAGCAGTACTTC.

There are a few counts of this clone. The V gene is TRBV30, the J gene TRBJ2-7; D possibly corresponds to TRBD1 (6 bases). V was trimmed by 0 bases and J by 9 bases, leaving 18 bases between them. From germline, CDR1 is GTSNPN and CDR2 SVGIG (reference sequence). There are 14 residues in the CDR3. This CDR3 reads CAWSVLQDSSGQYF. CDR3 nucleotide sequence: TGTGCCTGGAGTGTACTCCAGGACAGTTCAGGGCAGTACTTC.

The rearrangement uses TRBV19 and TRBJ2-1; 13 bases map to TRBD2. Germline CDR1 reads LNHDA; CDR2 reads SQIVND (reference sequence). The CDR3 is 15 amino acids. Trimming removed 6 bases from V and 8 bases from J; junction bases left unmatched: 7. The CDR3 sequence: CASSRLAGGEHEQFF. The CDR3 DNA reads as TGTGCCAGTAGCCGACTAGCGGGAGGCGAGCATGAGCAGTTCTTC.

This rearrangement joins TRBV7-2 to TRBJ2-7, with D possibly matching TRBD2 (7 bases). CDR3 length: 14 residues. Trimming took off 4 bases at V and 2 bases at J, with 12 bases between the two ends. Looked up from germline, CDR1 is SGHTA and CDR2 is FQGNSA. CDR3 residues: CASSSEGGAYEQYF. CDR3 nucleotides: TGTGCCAGCAGCTCAGAGGGGGGGGCCTACGAGCAGTACTTC.

This sequence joins TRBV30 and TRBJ1-6, with D unresolved. The CDR3 is 12 amino acids. Deletions cut 5 bases from V and 7 bases from J, with 9 bases between. The V gene's germline CDR1 is GTSNPN and CDR2 SVGIG (reference sequence). The CDR3, as DNA: TGTGCCTGGGGAGGAGGGAATTCACCCCTCCACTTT. Protein product: CAWGGGNSPLHF.

The chain combines TRBV18 with TRBJ2-1; tentatively, D is TRBD2 (5 bases). The CDR3 totals 15 residues. Germline values: CDR1 KGHSH, CDR2 LQKENI. V dropped 3 bases and J dropped 0 bases, with 9 bases sitting between them. DNA for the CDR3: TGTGCCAGCTCACCTCTAGCTAGCTCCTACAATGAGCAGTTCTTC. This gives the protein CASSPLASSYNEQFF.

The chain is built from TRBV18 and TRBJ2-3, with 8 bases lining up with TRBD2. With V trimmed by 2 bases and J by 6 bases, 13 bases remained unmatched. Germline lookup yields CDR1 KGHSH and CDR2 LQKENI. The CDR3 contains 17 residues. In DNA form, the CDR3 reads TGTGCCAGCTCACCAAGAACAAGCGGGAGTTCGTCCGATACGCAGTATTTT. The encoded protein is CASSPRTSGSSSDTQYF.

This chain joins TRBV10-3 and TRBJ2-1; no clear D. The germline CDR1 and CDR2 sequences are ENHRY and SYGVKD. V lost 0 bases, J lost 0 bases, and 6 bases lay in between. There are 15 residues in the CDR3. The CDR3 is CAISESSSSYNEQFF. DNA of the CDR3: TGTGCCATCAGTGAGTCGTCGAGCTCCTACAATGAGCAGTTCTTC.

This chain uses TRBV2 with TRBJ2-1; possibly TRBD2 for D (6 bases). The CDR3 sequence is 15 residues long. The V end lost 6 bases, the J end lost 7 bases, and 19 bases lay between the germline ends. Germline V CDR1 and CDR2: SNHLY, FYNNEI. This chain's CDR3 is CASRIQAGIKNEQFF. CDR3 DNA sequence: TGTGCCAGCAGAATTCAGGCGGGGATTAAGAATGAGCAGTTCTTC.

The chain links TRBV19 to TRBJ2-2, with 7 nucleotides matching TRBD1. The CDR3 sequence is 15 residues long. From germline, CDR1 is LNHDA and CDR2 SQIVND (reference sequence). Trimming cost V 6 bases and J 6 bases; bases outside gene matches: 10. The CDR3 sequence is CASSDRAPLSGELFF. The CDR3 bases are TGTGCCAGTAGCGACAGGGCCCCCCTCTCCGGGGAGCTGTTTTTT.

Concerning this clone: Other nucleotide sequences in the sample specify the same CDR3. The CDR3 DNA is TGCGCCAGCAGCCTAGGGACTAGCGGGAGGGATGAGCAGTTCTTC. It yields the protein CASSLGTSGRDEQFF. This chain uses TRBV5-1 with TRBJ2-1, with 16 bases fitting TRBD2. The CDR3 covers 15 residues. The V segment lost 4 bases and the J segment 8 bases; nucleotides outside the gene matches: 3. Germline CDR1 is SGHRS and CDR2 is YFSETQ. The whole variable domain, filled in from reference TRBV5-1 and TRBJ2-1, reads KAGVTQTPRYLIKTRGQQVTLSCSPISGHRSVSWYQQTPGQGLQFLFEYFSETQRNKGNFPGRFSGRQFSNSRSEMNVSTLELGDSALYLCASSLGTSGRDEQFFGPGTRLTVL.

J is TRBJ2-1 and V is TRBV6-5; 10 bases match TRBD2. Germline V CDR1 and CDR2: MNHEY, SVGAGI. V dropped 4 bases and J dropped 8; count of bases not matched to a gene: 8. This CDR3 is built from 15 residues. The CDR3, as DNA: TGTGCCAGCAGTTCACCGGGACTAGCGATCGATGAGCAGTTCTTC. It translates to CASSSPGLAIDEQFF.

This clone was counted once. The chain carries TRBV3-1 (or the pseudogene TRBV3-2) and TRBJ2-3, with 10 bases fitting TRBD2. The CDR3 has 15 residues. CDR1 is LGHDT and CDR2 is YNNKEL in the germline V gene (reference sequence). J gave up 5 bases and V 5 bases, and 7 bases lay outside the gene matches. The CDR3 protein is CASSVSGRVGDTQYF. The CDR3 nucleotides are TGTGCCAGCAGCGTGAGCGGGAGGGTTGGAGATACGCAGTATTTT.

The chain joins TRBV7-2 to TRBJ2-5, with D maybe TRBD1 (6 bases). The CDR3 is 13 amino acids. With 7 bases removed from V and 4 bases from J, the gap between germline ends came to 13 bases. Germline lookup yields CDR1 SGHTA and CDR2 FQGNSA. CDR3 bases: TGTGCCAGCAACCCAATCAGGGGAGAGACCCAGTACTTC. It encodes CASNPIRGETQYF.

This clone was seen a single time. The chain has TRBV9 and TRBJ2-7; maybe TRBD2 (7 bases). The V end was cut by 8 bases, the J end by 3 bases, with 24 bases between. The CDR3 loop spans 16 amino acids. Germline CDR1 SGDLS, CDR2 YYNGEE. The CDR3 is CARPAGARGADYEQYF. In DNA form, the CDR3 reads TGTGCCAGACCTGCGGGGGCTCGAGGGGCCGACTACGAGCAGTACTTC. The full variable domain, rest sourced from reference TRBV9 and TRBJ2-7, is DSGVTQTPKHLITATGQRVTLRCSPRSGDLSVYWYQQSLDQGLQFLIQYYNGEERAKGNILERFSAQQFPDLHSELNLSSLELGDSALYFCARPAGARGADYEQYFGPGTRLTVT.

The chain joins TRBV11-2 to TRBJ2-7; D not certain. The CDR3 totals 13 residues. Germline lookup yields CDR1 SGHAT and CDR2 FQNNGV. Trimming shortened V by 0 bases and J by 0 bases, and 3 bases separated the two germline ends. This chain's CDR3 is CASSLDHSYEQYF. DNA for the CDR3: TGTGCCAGCAGCTTAGATCACTCCTACGAGCAGTACTTC.

This sequence joins TRBV7-3 and TRBJ2-2, with 9 bases aligning to TRBD2. This CDR3 has 19 amino acids. V dropped 0 bases and J dropped 4; count of bases not matched to a gene: 12. Per the germline V gene, CDR1 is SGHTA and CDR2 is FQGTGA. The chain's CDR3 is CASSLTGPRGAGGTGELFF. CDR3 nucleotide sequence: TGTGCCAGCAGCTTAACGGGTCCACGGGGAGCGGGAGGCACCGGGGAGCTGTTTTTT.

This sequence joins TRBV2 and TRBJ1-2; TRBD1 is a possible D gene (5 bases). Trimming stripped 8 bases from V and 4 bases from J, with 11 bases between. The germline V gene has CDR1 SNHLY and CDR2 FYNNEI. The CDR3 loop spans 12 amino acids. CDR3 nucleotides: TGTGCCAGCGCAAGGGGTGGCTATGGCTACACCTTC. Its protein product is CASARGGYGYTF.

The chain carries TRBV14 and TRBJ1-2; TRBD1 agrees at 8 bases. The germline V gene has CDR1 SGHDN and CDR2 FVKESK. V shed 6 bases and J 8 bases; nucleotides not matched to a gene: 11. This CDR3 comprises 14 residues. The CDR3 loop is CASSRDRGLWGYTF. The CDR3 DNA follows: TGTGCCAGCAGTCGCGACAGGGGACTTTGGGGCTACACCTTC.